This paragraph covers one TCR beta chain sequence. As yet, its antigen is unknown. CDR1 and CDR2 (germline): SEHNR, FQNEAQ (reference sequence). CDR3 size: 15 residues. With 5 bases removed from V and 4 bases from J, the gap between germline ends came to 17 bases. The data stem from a study of T cell repertoires in cytomegalovirus infection. In the study overall: Well-studied HLA-B-restricted epitopes and recently identified HLA-C-restricted epitopes of CMV were both used in the study. TCR beta signatures that were public indicated CMV infection and matching HLA type.

Findings of the study overall: Clonotypes of TCR beta that were HLA-C-restricted and CMV-specific dominated the ex vivo response. Cumulative frequency of public TCR beta families picked out carriers of CMV plus the relevant HLA.

MiXCR was run by TCRdb on the reads, yielding one entry per CDR3 protein. This sample has approximately 730,000 distinct CDR3 sequences; roughly 29% occur once, and the top ten carry roughly 13%. The genes are TRBV7-9 and TRBJ1-2; perhaps TRBD1 as D (5 bases). The material sequenced was cultured CD8+ T cells from PBMCs, taken from culture after CMV antigen stimulation. The clonotype was recovered from a human donor in good health (CMV status not recorded). Some clones in this sample may be carry-over from other donors' samples. CDR3: CASSREEGMFYGYTF. The CDR3, as DNA: TGTGCCAGCAGCCGGGAGGAGGGGATGTTCTATGGCTACACCTTC.